The rows below give T cell receptor beta chains drawn from one sample of a study of immune cell composition in non-small cell lung cancer. Generated by immunoSEQ multiplex PCR, the TCRdb table keeps only in-frame clones and is missing some. The sample holds around 7,300 clones; almost 85% are singletons and the top ten take less than 15%. Specimen: non-adjacent lung tissue. These receptors came from a human donor with non-small cell lung cancer. Both conserved end residues are part of each CDR3. D genes are given only for firm matches. Expanded clones are given a class, and other clones once, few, many or no size at all.

d_gene,v_gene,j_gene,abundance,CDR3aa,CDR3nt
TRBD1,TRBV20-1,TRBJ2-7,.,CSADRGYEQYF,TGCAGTGCAGACAGGGGTTACGAGCAGTACTTC
.,TRBV18,TRBJ2-3,.,CASSPFTDTQYF,TGTGCCAGCTCACCTTTCACAGATACGCAGTATTTT
.,TRBV27,TRBJ2-5,.,CASSLSYQKGETQYF,TGTGCCAGCAGTTTATCATATCAAAAGGGGGAGACCCAGTACTTC
TRBD1,TRBV9,TRBJ1-6,large,CASSETGENSPLHF,TGTGCCAGCAGCGAAACAGGGGAGAATTCACCCCTCCACTTT
.,TRBV14,TRBJ1-4,.,CASSPRRTLATNEKLFF,TGTGCCAGCAGCCCCCGAAGGACATTAGCAACTAATGAAAAACTGTTTTTT
.,TRBV2,TRBJ2-5,.,CASSGTDQETQYF,TGTGCCAGCAGTGGGACGGATCAAGAGACCCAGTACTTC
TRBD2,TRBV28,TRBJ2-7,once,CASSLWAAGGNYEQYF,TGTGCCAGCAGTTTATGGGCGGCGGGGGGGAACTACGAGCAGTACTTC
TRBD2,TRBV7-2,TRBJ2-7,.,CASSQSTSGDDEQYF,TGCGCCAGCAGCCAATCTACTAGCGGGGACGACGAGCAGTACTTC
TRBD2,TRBV10-3,TRBJ2-1,.,CAISESGTSGGASYNEQFF,TGTGCCATCAGTGAGTCGGGGACTAGCGGGGGGGCCTCCTACAATGAGCAGTTCTTC
TRBD1,TRBV11-1,TRBJ1-1,.,CASSNHLGTGAEAFF,TGTGCCAGCAGCAACCACCTCGGGACAGGGGCTGAAGCTTTCTTT
.,TRBV7-2,TRBJ1-1,.,CASSSAGHNTEAFF,TGTGCCAGCAGCTCCGCGGGACATAACACTGAAGCTTTCTTT
.,TRBV18,TRBJ2-7,few,CASSPLAGDSYEQYF,TGTGCCAGCTCACCCCTGGCGGGCGACTCCTACGAGCAGTACTTC
.,TRBV7-6,TRBJ1-6,.,CASSLVGSPLHF,TGTGCCAGCAGCTTAGTAGGATCACCCCTCCACTTT
.,TRBV5-5,TRBJ1-2,.,CASSQVGGGQGGYTF,TGTGCCAGCAGCCAAGTTGGGGGGGGACAAGGTGGCTACACCTTC
.,TRBV28,TRBJ1-2,.,CASSSGANNYGYTF,TGTGCCAGCAGTTCCGGTGCAAATAACTATGGCTACACCTTC
.,TRBV27,TRBJ1-1,.,CASSTWTAGSNTEAFF,TGTGCCAGCAGTACTTGGACCGCAGGGTCGAACACTGAAGCTTTCTTT
.,TRBV7-9,TRBJ1-2,.,CASTLGSYGYTF,TGTGCCAGCACCTTGGGATCCTATGGCTACACCTTC
.,TRBV14,TRBJ2-2,.,CASSPDRGSYTGELFF,TGTGCCAGCAGCCCAGATCGGGGCTCTTACACCGGGGAGCTGTTTTTT
.,TRBV7-1,TRBJ1-2,once,CASSLRAGLYGYTF,TGTGCCAGCAGCTTAAGGGCTGGGCTCTATGGCTACACCTTC
TRBD1,TRBV5-6,TRBJ1-1,.,CASSLDRGTEAFF,TGTGCCAGCAGCTTGGACAGGGGAACTGAAGCTTTCTTT
TRBD1,TRBV7-2,TRBJ1-1,.,CASSPPTGVNTEAFF,TGTGCCAGCAGCCCCCCGACAGGGGTTAACACTGAAGCTTTCTTT
.,TRBV5-1,TRBJ1-5,.,CASSLVGGSNQPQHF,TGCGCCAGCAGCTTGGTGGGGGGTAGCAATCAGCCCCAGCATTTT
TRBD1,TRBV7-2,TRBJ1-5,.,CASSRQGNNQPQHF,TGTGCCAGCAGCCGACAGGGGAACAATCAGCCCCAGCATTTT
.,TRBV7-8,TRBJ2-3,.,CASSPGNTQYF,TGTGCCAGCAGCCCGGGTAATACGCAGTATTTT
.,TRBV6-5,TRBJ1-1,few,CASSLGWVNTEAFF,TGTGCCAGCAGTCTCGGGTGGGTGAACACTGAAGCTTTCTTT
.,TRBV9,TRBJ2-3,.,CASSARGHFSTDTQYF,TGTGCCAGCAGCGCCCGTGGACACTTTTCCACAGATACGCAGTATTTT
.,TRBV25-1,TRBJ2-6,.,CASSRGLAGQSRANVLTF,TGTGCCAGCAGTCGTGGATTAGCTGGACAAAGTCGGGCCAACGTCCTGACTTTC
TRBD2,TRBV6-5,TRBJ2-5,.,CASSYSGGWETQYF,TGTGCCAGCAGTTACTCGGGAGGGTGGGAGACCCAGTACTTC
.,TRBV6-9,TRBJ2-7,few,CASSYQGPYEQYF,TGTGCCAGCAGTTATCAGGGACCCTACGAGCAGTACTTC
.,TRBV4-2,TRBJ2-3,.,CASSSGPTSSDTQYF,TGTGCCAGCAGCTCGGGCCCTACGAGCTCAGATACGCAGTATTTT
.,TRBV9,TRBJ1-1,.,CASSDSLNTEAFF,TGTGCCAGCAGTGACAGTTTGAACACTGAAGCTTTCTTT